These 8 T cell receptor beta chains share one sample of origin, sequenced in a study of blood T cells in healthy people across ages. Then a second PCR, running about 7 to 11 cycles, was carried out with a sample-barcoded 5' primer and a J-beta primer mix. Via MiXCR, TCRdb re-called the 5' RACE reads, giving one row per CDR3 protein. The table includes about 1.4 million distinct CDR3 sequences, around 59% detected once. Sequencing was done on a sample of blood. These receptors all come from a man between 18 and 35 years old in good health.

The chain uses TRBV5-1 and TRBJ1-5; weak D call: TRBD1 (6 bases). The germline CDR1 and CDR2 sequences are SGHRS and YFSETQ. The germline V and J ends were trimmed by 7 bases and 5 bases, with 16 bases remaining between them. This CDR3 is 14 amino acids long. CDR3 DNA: TGCGCCAGCTTGAATGCACAGGGAGATCAGCCCCAGCATTTT. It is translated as CASLNAQGDQPQHF.

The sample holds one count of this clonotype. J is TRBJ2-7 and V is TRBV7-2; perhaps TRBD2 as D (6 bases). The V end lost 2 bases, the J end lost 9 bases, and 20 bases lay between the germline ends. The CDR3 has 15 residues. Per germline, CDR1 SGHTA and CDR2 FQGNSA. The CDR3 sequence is CASSLKVFSGQAQYF. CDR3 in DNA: TGTGCCAGCAGCTTAAAGGTCTTTAGCGGCCAGGCGCAGTACTTC.

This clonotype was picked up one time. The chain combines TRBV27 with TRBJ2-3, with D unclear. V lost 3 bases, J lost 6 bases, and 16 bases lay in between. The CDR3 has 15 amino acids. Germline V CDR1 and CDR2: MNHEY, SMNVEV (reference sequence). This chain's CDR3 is CASSFLPQVGDTQYF. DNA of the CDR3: TGTGCCAGCAGTTTTCTGCCCCAAGTGGGGGATACGCAGTATTTT.

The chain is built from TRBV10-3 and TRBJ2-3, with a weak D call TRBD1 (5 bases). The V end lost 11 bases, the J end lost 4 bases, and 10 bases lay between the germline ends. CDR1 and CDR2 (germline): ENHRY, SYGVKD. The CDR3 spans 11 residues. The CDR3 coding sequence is TGTGCCCTTAGGGGCCCAGATACGCAGTATTTT. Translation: CALRGPDTQYF.

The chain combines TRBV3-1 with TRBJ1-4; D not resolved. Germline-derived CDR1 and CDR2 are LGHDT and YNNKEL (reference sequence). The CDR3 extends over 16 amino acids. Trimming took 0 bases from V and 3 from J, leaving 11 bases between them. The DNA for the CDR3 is TGTGCCAGCAGCCAAGATATGAGCCACGCTAATGAAAAACTGTTTTTT. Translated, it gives CASSQDMSHANEKLFF.

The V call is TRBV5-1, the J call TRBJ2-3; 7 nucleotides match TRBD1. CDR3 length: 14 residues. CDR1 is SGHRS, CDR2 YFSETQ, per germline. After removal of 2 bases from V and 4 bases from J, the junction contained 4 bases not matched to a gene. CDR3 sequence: CASSFEGGADTQYF. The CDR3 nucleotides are TGCGCCAGCAGCTTCGAAGGGGGCGCAGATACGCAGTATTTT.

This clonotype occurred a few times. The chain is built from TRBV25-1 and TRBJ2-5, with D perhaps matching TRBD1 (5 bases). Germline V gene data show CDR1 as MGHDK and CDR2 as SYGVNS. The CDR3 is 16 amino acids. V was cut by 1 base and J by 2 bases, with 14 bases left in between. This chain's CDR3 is CASSELAGIRQETQYF. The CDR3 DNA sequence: TGTGCCAGCAGTGAATTGGCAGGGATTCGGCAAGAGACCCAGTACTTC.

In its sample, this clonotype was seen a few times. The CDR3 reads CASSYGEYYEQYF. The CDR3 nucleotides read TGTGCCAGCAGTTACGGCGAGTACTACGAGCAGTACTTC. J is TRBJ2-7 and V is TRBV6-2 or TRBV6-3; D unclear. V was shortened by 2 bases and J by 3 bases, with 8 bases between the two germline ends. The CDR3 is 13 amino acids. Germline V lookup: CDR1 MNHEY, CDR2 SVGEGT.